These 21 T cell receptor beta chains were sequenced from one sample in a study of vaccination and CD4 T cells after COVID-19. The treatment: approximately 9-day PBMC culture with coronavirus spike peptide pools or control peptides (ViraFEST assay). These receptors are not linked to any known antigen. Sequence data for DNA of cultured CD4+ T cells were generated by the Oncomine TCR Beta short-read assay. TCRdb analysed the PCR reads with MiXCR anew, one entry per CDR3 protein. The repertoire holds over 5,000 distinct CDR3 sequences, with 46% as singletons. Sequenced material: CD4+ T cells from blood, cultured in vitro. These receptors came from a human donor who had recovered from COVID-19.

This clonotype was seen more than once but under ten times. CDR3 DNA sequence: TGTGCCAGCAGTCTCCTTCATCCGGGACAGGGGGTCAATGGCTACACCTTC. Amino acid sequence: CASSLLHPGQGVNGYTF. The V gene is TRBV6-1, the J gene TRBJ1-2, with 11 bases aligning to TRBD1. Losses at the gene ends were 5 bases for V and 6 bases for J; bases not matched to a gene: 14. The length of the CDR3 is 17 residues. Germline lookup yields CDR1 MNHNS and CDR2 SASEGT.

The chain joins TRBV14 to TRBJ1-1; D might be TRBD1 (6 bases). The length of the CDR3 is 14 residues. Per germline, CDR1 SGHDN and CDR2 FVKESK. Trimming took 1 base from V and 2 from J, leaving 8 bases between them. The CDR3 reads CASSQAQGNTEAFF. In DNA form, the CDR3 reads TGTGCCAGCAGCCAAGCACAGGGTAACACTGAAGCTTTCTTT.

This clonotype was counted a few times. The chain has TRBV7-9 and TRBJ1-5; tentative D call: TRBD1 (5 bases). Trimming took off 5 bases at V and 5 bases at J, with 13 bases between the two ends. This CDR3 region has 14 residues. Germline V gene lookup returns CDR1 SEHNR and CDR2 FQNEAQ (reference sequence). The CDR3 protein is CASSPTVQDQPQHF. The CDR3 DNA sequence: TGTGCCAGCAGCCCAACGGTACAGGATCAGCCCCAGCATTTT.

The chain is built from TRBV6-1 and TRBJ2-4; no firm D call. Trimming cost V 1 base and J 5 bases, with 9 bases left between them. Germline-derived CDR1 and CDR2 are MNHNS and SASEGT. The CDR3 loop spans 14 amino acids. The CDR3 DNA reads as TGTGCCAGCAGTGAAGTACAATCCCAAAACATTCAGTACTTC. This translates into CASSEVQSQNIQYF.

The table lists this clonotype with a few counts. The CDR3 region has the DNA TGTGCCAGTGGGCTAGCGGTGTTGTCTAGCACAGATACGCAGTATTTT. It is translated as CASGLAVLSSTDTQYF. The chain recombines TRBV6-1 with TRBJ2-3; the match to TRBD2 covers 7 bases. Germline V gene sequence: CDR1 MNHNS, CDR2 SASEGT. The CDR3 is 16 amino acids. Trimming took 9 bases from V and 0 from J; bases not matched to a gene: 12.

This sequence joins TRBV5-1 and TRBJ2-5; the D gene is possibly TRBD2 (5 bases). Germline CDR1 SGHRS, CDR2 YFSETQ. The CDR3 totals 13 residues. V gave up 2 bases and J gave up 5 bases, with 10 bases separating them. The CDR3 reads CASSFTGSETQYF. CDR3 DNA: TGCGCCAGCAGCTTTACGGGGTCGGAGACCCAGTACTTC.

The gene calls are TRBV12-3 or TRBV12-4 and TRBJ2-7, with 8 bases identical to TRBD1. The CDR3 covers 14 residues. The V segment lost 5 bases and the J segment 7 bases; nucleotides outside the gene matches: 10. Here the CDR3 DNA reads TGTGCCAGCAGTCTTGGACAGGGAGGTAGGGAGCAGTACTTC. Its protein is CASSLGQGGREQYF.

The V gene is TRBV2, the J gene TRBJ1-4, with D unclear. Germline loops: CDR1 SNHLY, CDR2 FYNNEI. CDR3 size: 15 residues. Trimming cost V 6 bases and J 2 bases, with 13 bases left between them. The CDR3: CASRSSDGTNEKLFF. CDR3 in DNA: TGTGCCAGCAGGTCTTCGGACGGCACTAATGAAAAACTGTTTTTT.

CDR3: CASRPLVIRGGYEQYF. For the CDR3, the DNA is TGTGCCAGCAGGCCCCTCGTCATCAGAGGGGGCTACGAGCAGTACTTC. The chain couples TRBV6-2 or TRBV6-3 to TRBJ2-7, with TRBD1 as a possible D gene (6 bases). The CDR3 sequence is 16 residues long. Per germline, CDR1 MNHEY and CDR2 SVGEGT. Between the trimmed V and J ends, which lost 6 bases and 3 bases, there was a span of 21 bases.

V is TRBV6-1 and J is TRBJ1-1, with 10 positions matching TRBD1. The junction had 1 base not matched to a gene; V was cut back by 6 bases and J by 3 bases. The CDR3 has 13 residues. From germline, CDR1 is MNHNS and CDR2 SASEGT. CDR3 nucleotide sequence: TGTGCCAGCAGGGACAGGGGGTACACTGAAGCTTTCTTT. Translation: CASRDRGYTEAFF.

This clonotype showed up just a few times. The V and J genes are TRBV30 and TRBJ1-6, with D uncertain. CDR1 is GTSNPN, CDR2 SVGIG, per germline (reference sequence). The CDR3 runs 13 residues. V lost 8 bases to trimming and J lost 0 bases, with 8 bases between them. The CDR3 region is CAGESSYNSPLHF. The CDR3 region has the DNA TGTGCCGGAGAGAGCTCCTATAATTCACCCCTCCACTTT.

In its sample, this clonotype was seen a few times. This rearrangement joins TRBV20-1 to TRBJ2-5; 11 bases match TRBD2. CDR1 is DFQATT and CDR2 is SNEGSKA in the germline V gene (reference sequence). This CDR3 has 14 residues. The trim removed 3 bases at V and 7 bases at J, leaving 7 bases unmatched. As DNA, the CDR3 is TGCAGTGCTAGCCCGGGACTAGCGGTAGGGACCCAGTACTTC. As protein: CSASPGLAVGTQYF.

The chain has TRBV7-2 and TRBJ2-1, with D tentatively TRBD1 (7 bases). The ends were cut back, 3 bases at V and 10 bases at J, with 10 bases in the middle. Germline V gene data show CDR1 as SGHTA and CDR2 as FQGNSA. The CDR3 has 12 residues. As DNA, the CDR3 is TGTGCCAGCAGCTTCCCAGGGGGGGAGCAGTTCTTC. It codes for CASSFPGGEQFF. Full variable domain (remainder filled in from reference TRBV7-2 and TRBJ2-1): GAGVSQSPSNKVTEKGKDVELRCDPISGHTALYWYRQSLGQGLEFLIYFQGNSAPDKSGLPSDRFSAERTGGSVSTLTIQRTQQEDSAVYLCASSFPGGEQFFGPGTRLTVL.

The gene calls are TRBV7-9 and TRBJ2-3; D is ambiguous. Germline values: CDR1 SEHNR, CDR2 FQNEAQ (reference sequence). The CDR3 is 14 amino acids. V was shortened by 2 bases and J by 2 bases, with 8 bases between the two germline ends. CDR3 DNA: TGTGCCAGCAGCTTACGGTTAAACACAGATACGCAGTATTTT. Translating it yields CASSLRLNTDTQYF.

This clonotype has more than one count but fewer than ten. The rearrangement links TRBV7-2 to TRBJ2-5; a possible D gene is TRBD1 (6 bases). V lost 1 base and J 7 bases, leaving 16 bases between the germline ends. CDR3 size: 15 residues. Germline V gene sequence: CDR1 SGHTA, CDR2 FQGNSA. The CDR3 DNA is TGTGCCAGCAGCTTAGATAGTGGGGGCTCTGGGACCCAGTACTTC. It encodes CASSLDSGGSGTQYF.

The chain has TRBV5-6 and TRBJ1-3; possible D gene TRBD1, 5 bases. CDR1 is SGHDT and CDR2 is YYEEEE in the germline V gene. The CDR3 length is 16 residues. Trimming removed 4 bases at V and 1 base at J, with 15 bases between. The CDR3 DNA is TGTGCCAGCAGCCTAAGGGGCCTCCGTTCTGGAAACACCATATATTTT. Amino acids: CASSLRGLRSGNTIYF.

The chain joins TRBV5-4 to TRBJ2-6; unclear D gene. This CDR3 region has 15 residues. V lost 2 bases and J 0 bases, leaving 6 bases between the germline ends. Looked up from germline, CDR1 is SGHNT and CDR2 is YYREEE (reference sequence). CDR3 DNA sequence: TGTGCCAGCAGCTTTATACGCTCTGGGGCCAACGTCCTGACTTTC. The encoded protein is CASSFIRSGANVLTF.

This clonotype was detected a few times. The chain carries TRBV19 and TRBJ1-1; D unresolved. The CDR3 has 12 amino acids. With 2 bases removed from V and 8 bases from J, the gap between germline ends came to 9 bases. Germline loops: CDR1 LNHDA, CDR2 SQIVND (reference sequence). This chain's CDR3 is CASSILGLEAFF. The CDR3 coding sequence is TGTGCCAGTAGTATATTGGGATTGGAAGCTTTCTTT. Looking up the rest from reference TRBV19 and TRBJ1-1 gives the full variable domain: DGGITQSPKYLFRKEGQNVTLSCEQNLNHDAMYWYRQDPGQGLRLIYYSQIVNDFQKGDIAEGYSVSREKKESFPLTVTSAQKNPTAFYLCASSILGLEAFFGQGTRLTVV.

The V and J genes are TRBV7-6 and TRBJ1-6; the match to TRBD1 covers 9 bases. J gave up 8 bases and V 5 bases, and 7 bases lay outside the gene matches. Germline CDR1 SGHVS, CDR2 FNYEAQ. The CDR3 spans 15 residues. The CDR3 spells CASSLDRGAYSPLHF. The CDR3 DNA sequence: TGTGCCAGCAGCCTCGACAGGGGGGCATATTCACCCCTCCACTTT. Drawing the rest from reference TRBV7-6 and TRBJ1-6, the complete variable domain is GAGVSQSPRYKVTKRGQDVALRCDPISGHVSLYWYRQALGQGPEFLTYFNYEAQQDKSGLPNDRFSAERPEGSISTLTIQRTEQRDSAMYRCASSLDRGAYSPLHFGNGTRLTVT.

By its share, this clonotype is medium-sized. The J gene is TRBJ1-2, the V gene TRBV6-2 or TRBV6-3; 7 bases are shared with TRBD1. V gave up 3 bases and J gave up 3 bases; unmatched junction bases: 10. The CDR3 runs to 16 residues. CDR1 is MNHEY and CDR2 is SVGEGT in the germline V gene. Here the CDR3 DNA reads TGTGCCAGCAGTTATGTGACAGGGAGTATGGACTATGGCTACACCTTC. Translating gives CASSYVTGSMDYGYTF.

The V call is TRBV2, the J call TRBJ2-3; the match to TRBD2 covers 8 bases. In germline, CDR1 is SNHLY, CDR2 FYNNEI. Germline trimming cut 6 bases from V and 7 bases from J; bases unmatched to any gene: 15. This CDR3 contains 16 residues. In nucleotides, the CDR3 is TGTGCCAGCAGCACCGGGACTAGGTTCATGGGAAATACGCAGTATTTT. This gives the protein CASSTGTRFMGNTQYF.